The 20 T cell receptor beta chains given below trace back to one sample, sequenced in a study of T cells in Graves' hyperthyroidism and ophthalmopathy. Authors of the study amplified TCR beta CDR3 regions from RNA transcripts. The study used the HTBI primer set for a first-round RT-PCR of the TCR CDR3. TCRdb itself ran the multiplex PCR reads through MiXCR, one entry per CDR3 protein. The data contain a few hundred thousand distinct CDR3 sequences, about 43% of them singletons. Sequenced: peripheral blood or thyroid tissue (not recorded which). The receptors were sampled from a woman aged 18-29 years with Graves' hyperthyroidism.

This chain uses TRBV7-4 with TRBJ1-6; D is uncertain. Germline V CDR1 and CDR2: SGHVT, SQSDAQ. The V end was cut by 1 base, the J end by 0 bases, with 7 bases between. The CDR3 runs 16 residues. CDR3 sequence (DNA): TGTGCCAGCAGCTTAGAGCCTAGCTCCTATAATTCACCCCTCCACTTT. Its translation is CASSLEPSSYNSPLHF.

The genes are TRBV11-2 and TRBJ1-2, with 7 nucleotides matching TRBD1. In germline, CDR1 is SGHAT, CDR2 FQNNGV. The V and J ends lost 5 bases and 1 base, in that order; junction bases with no gene match: 4. The CDR3 loop spans 14 amino acids. CDR3 protein: CASSRGTVNYGYTF. CDR3 DNA sequence: TGTGCCAGCAGCCGAGGGACAGTTAACTATGGCTACACCTTC. Combining the CDR3 with reference TRBV11-2 and TRBJ1-2 gives the whole variable domain EAGVAQSPRYKIIEKRQSVAFWCNPISGHATLYWYQQILGQGPKLLIQFQNNGVVDDSQLPKDRFSAERLKGVDSTLKIQPAKLEDSAVYLCASSRGTVNYGYTFGSGTRLTVV.

This clonotype was counted many times. The V and J genes are TRBV24-1 and TRBJ2-3, with D maybe TRBD1 (6 bases). V was shortened by 3 bases and J by 0 bases, with 9 bases between the two germline ends. The CDR3 is made up of 15 amino acids. The germline V gene has CDR1 KGHDR and CDR2 SFDVKD. The CDR3 loop reads CATSDRTASTDTQYF. CDR3 DNA: TGTGCCACCAGTGATCGGACAGCAAGCACAGATACGCAGTATTTT.

The genes are TRBV29-1 and TRBJ1-5; TRBD1 is a possible D gene (5 bases). V was trimmed by 0 bases and J by 2 bases, leaving 8 bases between them. The CDR3 contains 14 residues. CDR1 and CDR2 (germline): SQVTM, ANQGSEA. The CDR3 DNA reads as TGCAGCGTTGAAGATTGGGACGGCAATCAGCCCCAGCATTTT. This translates into CSVEDWDGNQPQHF.

The J gene is TRBJ2-7, the V gene TRBV2; D could derive from TRBD1 or TRBD2 (6 bases each). The CDR3 totals 15 residues. V gave up 9 bases and J gave up 7 bases, with 25 bases separating them. Germline V gives CDR1 SNHLY, CDR2 FYNNEI. CDR3 amino acids: CASLPEGGGAGEQYF. The CDR3 DNA is TGTGCCAGTCTACCGGAGGGGGGAGGTGCCGGGGAGCAGTACTTC.

This clonotype was counted ten times or more. CDR3: CASSLGRMETQYF. In DNA, the CDR3 is TGTGCCAGCAGCTTGGGCAGGATGGAGACCCAGTACTTC. The V and J genes are TRBV5-6 and TRBJ2-5, with D unclear. The CDR3 length is 13 residues. Deletions cut 0 bases from V and 5 bases from J, with 8 bases between. CDR1 is SGHDT, CDR2 YYEEEE, per germline.

This sequence joins TRBV29-1 and TRBJ1-2; the D gene is possibly TRBD1 (6 bases). This CDR3 spans 13 amino acids. The germline V gene encodes CDR1 SQVTM and CDR2 ANQGSEA. V shed 4 bases and J shed 4 bases, with 13 bases lying between them. CDR3: CSVARDTPYGYTF. The DNA of the CDR3 is TGCAGCGTTGCCCGGGACACGCCCTATGGCTACACCTTC.

This clonotype was seen just once. The chain has TRBV7-9 and TRBJ1-1; D gene ambiguous. The CDR3 has 12 residues. Germline values: CDR1 SEHNR, CDR2 FQNEAQ (reference sequence). V lost 4 bases, J lost 7 bases, and 10 bases lay in between. Here the CDR3 DNA reads TGTGCCAGCAGCTATAGCGGGAGTGAAGCTTTCTTT. This sequence encodes CASSYSGSEAFF.

Notes on this clonotype: The junction and the germline gene differ at one end; a read error may be behind it. This chain links TRBV29-1 with TRBJ2-2, with D hard to call. From germline, CDR1 is SQVTM and CDR2 ANQGSEA. CDR3 length: 16 amino acids. CDR3 loop: CSVEDARGANTGELFF. In DNA form, the CDR3 reads TGCAGCGTTGAAGATGCGAGAGGAGCGAACACTGGGGAGCTGTTTTTT.

This clonotype was counted a single time. The chain has TRBV7-8 and TRBJ1-2; 10 bases map to TRBD1. V shed 5 bases and J 5 bases; nucleotides not matched to a gene: 8. Germline V gene data show CDR1 as SGHVS and CDR2 as FQNEAQ. The CDR3 has 15 residues. CDR3 loop: CASSVPGQGKYGYTF. CDR3 nucleotides: TGTGCCAGCAGCGTCCCGGGACAGGGGAAGTATGGCTACACCTTC.

CDR3 DNA sequence: TGTGCCAGCAGTTTGCTGGGGAAACTAGAGACCCAGTACTTC. It specifies CASSLLGKLETQYF. The gene calls are TRBV12-3 or TRBV12-4 and TRBJ2-5; D remains unclear. The ends were cut back, 3 bases at V and 4 bases at J, with 12 bases in the middle. This CDR3 has 14 residues.

This clonotype was seen many times. V is TRBV5-6 and J is TRBJ2-7; D is unclear. Germline CDR1 is SGHDT and CDR2 is YYEEEE. The CDR3 extends over 14 amino acids. Trimming pared 2 bases from V and 3 bases from J, leaving 12 bases between. DNA of the CDR3: TGTGCCAGCAGCTTCCGGGCCTGGAGCTACGAGCAGTACTTC. Translation gives CASSFRAWSYEQYF.

In this sample, this clonotype turned up many times. V is TRBV2 and J is TRBJ1-4; tentative D call: TRBD1 (5 bases). Per germline, CDR1 SNHLY and CDR2 FYNNEI. The V and J ends lost 5 bases and 8 bases respectively, with 15 bases between them. This CDR3 has 14 residues. CDR3 bases: TGTGCCAGCAGTTTGCAGGGAGGAGAGGAAAAACTGTTTTTT. Its translation is CASSLQGGEEKLFF.

The chain uses TRBV15 and TRBJ2-7, with 10 nucleotides matching TRBD2. Gene TRBJ2-1 matches the end of the DNA better, so the J call may be wrong. Germline V CDR1 and CDR2: LNHNV, YYDKDF (reference sequence). The length of the CDR3 is 15 residues. CDR3 loop: CATSRVTSGSSEQFF. CDR3 nucleotides: TGTGCCACCAGCAGAGTGACTAGCGGGTCGTCGGAGCAGTTCTTC.

This clonotype came up many times. The chain combines TRBV4-1 with TRBJ2-5; the D gene is possibly TRBD2 (6 bases). The CDR3 is made up of 13 amino acids. V lost 4 bases and J 5 bases, leaving 11 bases between the germline ends. Germline V lookup: CDR1 MGHRA, CDR2 YSYEKL. The DNA for the CDR3 is TGCGCCAGCAGCCGTCCGGGGGATGAGACCCAGTACTTC. This codes for CASSRPGDETQYF.

This clonotype was observed a handful of times. The chain couples TRBV9 to TRBJ1-5, with 7 bases identical to TRBD1. Per germline, CDR1 SGDLS and CDR2 YYNGEE. The CDR3 totals 16 residues. J gave up 2 bases and V 4 bases, and 9 bases lay outside the gene matches. CDR3 residues: CASSLGDRVGNQPQHF. The CDR3 nucleotides read TGTGCCAGCAGCTTAGGCGACAGGGTCGGCAATCAGCCCCAGCATTTT.

The sample holds a few counts of this clonotype. The rearrangement uses TRBV3-1 and TRBJ1-1; D is possibly TRBD1 (5 bases). This CDR3 comprises 15 residues. The germline V gene has CDR1 LGHDT and CDR2 YNNKEL (reference sequence). Trimming cost V 0 bases and J 5 bases, with 13 bases left between them. The CDR3 region is CASSQDMGGGTEAFF. The CDR3, as DNA: TGTGCCAGCAGCCAAGATATGGGGGGAGGGACTGAAGCTTTCTTT.

The rearrangement links TRBV29-1 to TRBJ2-5; D is perhaps TRBD1 or TRBD2 (6 bases each). V shed 5 bases and J shed 5 bases, with 15 bases lying between them. The CDR3 length is 13 residues. Germline lookup yields CDR1 SQVTM and CDR2 ANQGSEA. For the CDR3, the DNA is TGCAGCGTTCTACGGGGGCCTGTGGAGACCCAGTACTTC. This gives the protein CSVLRGPVETQYF. The full variable domain, its missing parts supplied by reference TRBV29-1 and TRBJ2-5, is SAVISQKPSRDICQRGTSLTIQCQVDSQVTMMFWYRQQPGQSLTLIATANQGSEATYESGFVIDKFPISRPNLTFSTLTVSNMSPEDSSIYLCSVLRGPVETQYFGPGTRLLVL.

The chain uses TRBV29-1 and TRBJ1-6; D possibly corresponds to TRBD1 (5 bases). The CDR3 runs to 15 residues. In germline, CDR1 is SQVTM, CDR2 ANQGSEA. The V end was cut by 8 bases, the J end by 8 bases, with 22 bases between. The CDR3: CSSELGTSRYSPLHF. CDR3 coding DNA: TGCAGCAGTGAATTGGGGACCTCAAGGTATTCACCCCTCCACTTT.

This clonotype has a handful of counts. This chain joins TRBV4-1 and TRBJ1-6; D remains ambiguous. Germline loops: CDR1 MGHRA, CDR2 YSYEKL. This CDR3 is 19 amino acids long. V lost 0 bases and J lost 0, with 15 bases in between. The CDR3, as DNA: TGCGCCAGCAGCCAAGATCGTCCAGCCCCGAGCTCCTATAATTCACCCCTCCACTTT. Amino acids: CASSQDRPAPSSYNSPLHF.